This TCR beta chain was identified in a study of T cells in Graves' hyperthyroidism and ophthalmopathy. Findings and caveats of the study: Ophthalmopathy prediction by the model preceded onset by a median roughly 6.3 months. Stable hyperthyroidism was separated from ophthalmopathy by a model based on 13 V-J features.

Comments on this clonotype: The antigen is unknown.

Amplified TCR beta CDR3 regions derived from RNA transcripts. The study used the HTBI primer set for a first-round RT-PCR of the TCR CDR3. Each CDR3 protein gets one entry after TCRdb re-called the multiplex PCR reads with MiXCR. The data contain around 700,000 distinct CDR3 sequences, roughly a sixth of them singletons. Germline CDR1 is LNHDA and CDR2 is SQIVND (reference sequence). This CDR3 region has 14 residues. V was pared by 6 bases and J by 4 bases, with 15 bases between. The receptor's source is a woman aged 50 to 65 with Graves' hyperthyroidism that later progressed to Graves' ophthalmopathy. The chain recombines TRBV19 with TRBJ1-2, with D tentatively TRBD1 (6 bases). Material for sequencing was blood. DNA for the CDR3: TGTGCCAGTAGCTGGGGGCGGTACAGCTATGGCTACACCTTC. This translates into CASSWGRYSYGYTF. Variable domain in full (rest from reference TRBV19 and TRBJ1-2): DGGITQSPKYLFRKEGQNVTLSCEQNLNHDAMYWYRQDPGQGLRLIYYSQIVNDFQKGDIAEGYSVSREKKESFPLTVTSAQKNPTAFYLCASSWGRYSYGYTFGSGTRLTVV.